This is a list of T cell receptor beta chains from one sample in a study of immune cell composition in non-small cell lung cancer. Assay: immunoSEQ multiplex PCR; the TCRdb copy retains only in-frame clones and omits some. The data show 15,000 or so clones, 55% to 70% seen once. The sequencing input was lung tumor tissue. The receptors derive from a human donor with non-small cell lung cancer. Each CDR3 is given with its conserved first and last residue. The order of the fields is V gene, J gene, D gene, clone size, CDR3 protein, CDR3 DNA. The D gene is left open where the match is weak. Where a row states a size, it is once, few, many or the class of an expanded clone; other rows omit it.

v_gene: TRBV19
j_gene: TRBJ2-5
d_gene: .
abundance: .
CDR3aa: CASSGGAKTQYF
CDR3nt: TGTGCCAGCTCTGGGGGGGCAAAGACCCAGTACTTC

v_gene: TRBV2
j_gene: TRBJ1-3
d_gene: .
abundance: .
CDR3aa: CASSYRLRSGNTIYF
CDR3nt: TGTGCCAGCAGCTATCGACTTAGGAGTGGAAACACCATATATTTT

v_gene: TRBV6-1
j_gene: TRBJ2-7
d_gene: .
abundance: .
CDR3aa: CASFLPYEQYF
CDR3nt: TGTGCCAGCTTCCTACCTTACGAGCAGTACTTC

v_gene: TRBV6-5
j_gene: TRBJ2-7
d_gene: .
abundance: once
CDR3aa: CASRTDWAEAYEQYF
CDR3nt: TGTGCCAGCAGGACGGACTGGGCGGAAGCCTACGAGCAGTACTTC

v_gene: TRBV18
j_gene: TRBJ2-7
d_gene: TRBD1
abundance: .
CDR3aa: CASSLGTGGPYEQYF
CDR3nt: TGTGCCAGCTCACTCGGGACAGGGGGGCCCTACGAGCAGTACTTC

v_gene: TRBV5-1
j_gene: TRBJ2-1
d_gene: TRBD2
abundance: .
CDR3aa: CASSFTSGTNNEQFF
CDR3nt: TGCGCCAGCAGCTTCACCTCCGGGACTAACAATGAGCAGTTCTTC

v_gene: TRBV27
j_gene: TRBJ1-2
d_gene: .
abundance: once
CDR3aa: CASRLTGTDGYTF
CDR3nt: TGTGCCAGCAGACTAACAGGGACGGATGGCTACACCTTC

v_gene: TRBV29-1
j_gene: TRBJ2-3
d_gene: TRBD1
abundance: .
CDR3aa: CSYRGLSTDTQYF
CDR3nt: TGCAGCTACAGGGGGCTAAGTACAGATACGCAGTATTTT

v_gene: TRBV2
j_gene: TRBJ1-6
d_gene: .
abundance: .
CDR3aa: CASSEIVSGSSPLHF
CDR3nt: TGTGCCAGCAGTGAAATAGTTAGCGGGTCTTCACCCCTCCACTTT

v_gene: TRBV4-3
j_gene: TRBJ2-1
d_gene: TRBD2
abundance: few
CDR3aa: CASSQDLAGGSNEQFF
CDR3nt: TGCGCCAGCAGCCAAGATTTAGCGGGGGGCTCCAATGAGCAGTTCTTC

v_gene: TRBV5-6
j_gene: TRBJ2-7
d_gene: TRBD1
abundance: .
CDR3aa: CASSRRTGGYEQYF
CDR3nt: TGTGCCAGCAGCCGCAGGACAGGGGGCTACGAGCAGTACTTC

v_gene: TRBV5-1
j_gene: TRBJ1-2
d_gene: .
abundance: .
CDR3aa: CASSLGVTYGYTF
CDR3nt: TGCGCCAGCAGCTTGGGCGTAACGTATGGCTACACCTTC